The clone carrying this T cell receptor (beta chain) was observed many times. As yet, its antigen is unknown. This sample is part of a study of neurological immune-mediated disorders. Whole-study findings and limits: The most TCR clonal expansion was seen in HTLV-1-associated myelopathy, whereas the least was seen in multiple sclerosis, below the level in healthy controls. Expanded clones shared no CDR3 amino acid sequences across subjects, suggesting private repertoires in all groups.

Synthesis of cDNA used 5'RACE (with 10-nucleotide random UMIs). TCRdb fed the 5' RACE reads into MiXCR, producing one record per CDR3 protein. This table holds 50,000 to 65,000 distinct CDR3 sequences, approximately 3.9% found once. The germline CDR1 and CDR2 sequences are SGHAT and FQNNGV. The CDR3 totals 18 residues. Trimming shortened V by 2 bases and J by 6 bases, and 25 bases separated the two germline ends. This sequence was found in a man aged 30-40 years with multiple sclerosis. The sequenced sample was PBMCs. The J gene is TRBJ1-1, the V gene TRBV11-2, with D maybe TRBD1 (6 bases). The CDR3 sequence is CASSLLTRGASGNAEAFF. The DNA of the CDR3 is TGTGCCAGCAGCTTACTAACCCGGGGGGCGTCTGGCAACGCTGAAGCTTTCTTT.